The source of this TCR beta chain is a study of blood T cell repertoires in COVID-19. Study as a whole: The United States, Italy and Spain supplied acute and convalescent COVID-19 samples. From T cells, B-cell-depleted T cells, or PBMCs came the material, which was cDNA or gDNA.

The CDR3 is 14 amino acids. Per germline, CDR1 MGHDK and CDR2 SYGVNS. The V and J ends lost 4 bases and 0 bases respectively, with 9 bases between them. Remarks on this clone: The same CDR3 can be traced to other DNA sequences in this sample.

Authors' data handling: Nucleated cell counts were estimated from reference gene primer amplification. The assay was immunoSEQ multiplex PCR, and TCRdb's table has in-frame clones only and misses some. V and J calls and clone size come straight from that table; D and trimming were deduced from the DNA. The sample contains about 85,000 clones, around 90% of which appear only once. This TCR was sampled from a man in his sixties with acute or convalescent COVID-19. The sequenced material came from peripheral blood. The chain carries TRBV25-1 and TRBJ1-1; D gene unclear. The DNA for the CDR3 is TGTGCCAGCAGTGTGACTGGCATGAACACTGAAGCTTTCTTT. The encoded protein is CASSVTGMNTEAFF.